This TCR beta chain originates from a study of blood T cell repertoires in COVID-19 (dated by TCRdb to 2018 to 2021). Broadly, across the study: Collaborator samples came from the United States, Italy and Spain and covered acute and convalescent phases of COVID-19. Subjects who had been exposed to COVID-19, were actively infected with it, or had recovered from it provided the deeply sampled blood TCRbeta repertoires that made up the dataset. Nearly every sample came with metadata listing a de-identified subject ID, COVID-19 status, age in years and sex. HLA class I and class II types, where available, came from metadata supplied by the sample provider rather than from assay-based typing. A freely available public database, intended as a resource for researchers studying the immune response to SARS-CoV-2, is where the repertoires were released. The material from the prospective study consisted of cDNA or gDNA derived from T cells, B-cell-depleted T cells, or PBMCs. The samples were drawn from the first 160 participants of the ongoing ImmuneRACE study and from about 1,200 subjects provided by 6 global collaborators.

The immunoSEQ Assay, a bias-controlled multiplex PCR, was used to amplify TCRbeta CDR3 regions from genomic DNA. The paper's processing steps were these. The number of nucleated cells in each sample was estimated by amplification of reference gene primers within the assay. To quantify the absolute abundance of each unique TCRbeta CDR3 rearrangement, sequence reads were collapsed and filtered. For each sample, productive Simpson clonality was calculated by taking the square root of Simpson's diversity index across productive rearrangements. Held by TCRdb, this immuneACCESS table contains in-frame sequences only and omits some clones. Under half of the omission traces to an unresolved V gene where checked; the cause of the rest is unknown. That table gives V, J and clone size, and the DNA gave D and trimming. The sample data list some 120,000 clones, and approximately 83% of these were observed just once. The top ten clonotypes cover roughly 27% of the sample.

Whole blood was collected in K2EDTA tubes by collaborating institutions according to the institutions' own protocols. Collaborator samples were shipped for TCRbeta analysis as frozen whole blood, isolated PBMCs, or DNA extracted from either sample type. What the work shows at the level of the full study, not this receptor alone: The quantity of clinical and demographic metadata differed by source and by participant and was supplied without curation.

The germline V and J ends show losses of 6 bases and 1 base respectively, and no gene match explains 7 bases of the junction. The germline V gene supplies CDR1 KGHSH and CDR2 LQKENI. CDR3 length: 15 amino acids, cysteine to phenylalanine. The only DNA kept is the CDR3, 45 bases in frame from the first base. Worth noting for this clone: It has no known antigen specificity. Base qualities are missing; no much larger clone stands one base away.

Recombination linked TRBV18 to TRBJ1-1, with 8 junctional bases fitting TRBD1. Material: peripheral blood. This receptor was obtained from a woman of 80 years or more with acute or convalescent COVID-19. The CDR3 in this case is CASSSADRANTEAFF. Here is the DNA: TGTGCCAGCTCTTCCGCGGACAGGGCGAACACTGAAGCTTTCTTT.